These 2 T cell receptor beta chains were sequenced from one sample in a study of cytomegalovirus exposure and HLA in healthy donors. The study ran its PCR with 60 Vbeta and 13 Jbeta primers. Sequencing used immunoSEQ multiplex PCR; TCRdb keeps in-frame clones, though not all of them. Its clone listing holds approximately 120,000 clones. Sequenced: PBMCs. The receptor source for this set is a man aged 25 to 40 in good health and CMV-seronegative.

Here the CDR3 DNA reads TGCAGTGTCGGACACTCCTACGAGCAGTACTTC. This gives the protein CSVGHSYEQYF. The chain is built from TRBV20-1 and TRBJ2-7, with D possibly being TRBD1 (5 bases). The germline gives CDR1 DFQATT, CDR2 SNEGSKA (reference sequence). The CDR3 loop spans 11 amino acids. The V end lost 7 bases, the J end lost 0 bases, and 7 bases lay between the germline ends.

The CDR3 region is CASSAARGGGTDTQYF. The DNA for the CDR3 is TGCGCCAGCAGCGCTGCCCGGGGGGGTGGCACAGATACGCAGTATTTT. The gene calls are TRBV5-1 and TRBJ2-3; 8 positions match TRBD2. The CDR3 runs 16 residues. Per germline, CDR1 SGHRS and CDR2 YFSETQ. The J segment lost 1 base and the V segment lost 4 bases, leaving 8 bases of the junction unmatched. Full variable domain (rest looked up from reference TRBV5-1 and TRBJ2-3): KAGVTQTPRYLIKTRGQQVTLSCSPISGHRSVSWYQQTPGQGLQFLFEYFSETQRNKGNFPGRFSGRQFSNSRSEMNVSTLELGDSALYLCASSAARGGGTDTQYFGPGTRLTVL.